This T cell receptor (beta chain) appears in the sequencing data of a study of molecular identifiers for immune sequencing clone quantification. This clonotype has at least ten counts. CD8+CD4-CCR7+CD45RA+ cells were sorted as naive CD8 T cells. V dropped 1 base and J dropped 2 bases, with 6 bases sitting between them. The CDR3 is 13 residues long. CDR1 and CDR2 from the germline V gene are SGHKS and YYEKEE (reference sequence). TCRdb passed the PCR reads through MiXCR, listing each CDR3 protein once. The table shows 60,000 to 75,000 distinct CDR3 sequences, with under 20% occurring only once. The source material was naive CD8+ T cells from blood, with Jurkat cell RNA spiked in. This sample's subset: FACS-sorted CD8+CD4-CCR7+CD45RA+ naive T cells. This TCR was recovered from a human donor in good health. Some libraries in this study had Jurkat cell RNA spiked in. The chain joins TRBV5-5 to TRBJ1-1, with unresolved D. The CDR3, as DNA: TGTGCCAGCAGCTTGTACAGCAACACTGAAGCTTTCTTT. Translation: CASSLYSNTEAFF.